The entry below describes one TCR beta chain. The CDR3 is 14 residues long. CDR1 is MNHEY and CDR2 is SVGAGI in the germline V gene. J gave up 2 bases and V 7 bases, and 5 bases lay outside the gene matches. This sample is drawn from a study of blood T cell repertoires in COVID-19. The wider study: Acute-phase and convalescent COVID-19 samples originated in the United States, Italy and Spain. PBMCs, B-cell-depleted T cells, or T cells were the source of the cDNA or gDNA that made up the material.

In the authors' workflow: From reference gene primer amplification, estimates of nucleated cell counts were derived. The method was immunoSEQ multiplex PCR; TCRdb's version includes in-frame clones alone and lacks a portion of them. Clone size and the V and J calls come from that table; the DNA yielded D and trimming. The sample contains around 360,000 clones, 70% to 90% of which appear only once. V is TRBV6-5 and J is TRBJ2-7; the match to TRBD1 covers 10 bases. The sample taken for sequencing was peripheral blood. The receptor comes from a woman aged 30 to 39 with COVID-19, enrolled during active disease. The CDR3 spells CASTGTGATYEQYF. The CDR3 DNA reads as TGTGCCAGCACTGGGACAGGGGCGACCTACGAGCAGTACTTC.